This T cell receptor (beta chain) was documented in a study of T cell responses to AZD1222 COVID-19 vaccine. Clones were sequenced by immunoSEQ multiplex PCR, and TCRdb holds only the in-frame ones, with some missing. The data hold tens of thousands of clones, with approximately 84% observed a single time. Study-wide findings and caveats: Without day 14 samples, only post-peak T cell repertoires were studied. Reports say nearly half of spike-specific TCRs go after unmutated variant regions.

Unmatched junction bases numbered 5, after V lost 4 bases and J lost 7 bases. Germline lookup yields CDR1 MDHEN and CDR2 SYDVKM. The CDR3 totals 15 residues. Remarks on this clone: Its antigen is as yet unknown.

This clonotype was sampled from an adult in good health. Sequencing used peripheral blood, obtained on day 0 of AZD1222 vaccination. The chain recombines TRBV28 with TRBJ1-4, with 11 bases aligning to TRBD1. CDR3 sequence: CASSSSGTGGEKLFF. Written as DNA, the CDR3 is TGTGCCAGCAGTTCTTCCGGGACAGGGGGTGAAAAACTGTTTTTT.